The rows below give T cell receptor beta chains drawn from one sample of a study of T cell responses to AZD1222 COVID-19 vaccine. The method was immunoSEQ multiplex PCR; TCRdb's version includes in-frame clones alone and lacks a portion of them. The sample includes 130,000 to 150,000 clones, around 88% of them seen just once. Material: peripheral blood, obtained on day 0 of AZD1222 vaccination. These receptors originate from an adult in good health. Each CDR3 is given without its conserved first and last residue.

j_gene | v_gene | CDR3aa
TRBJ2-7 | TRBV29-1 | SVEGGNYEQY
TRBJ1-1 | TRBV30 | AWGGDSSPAIAEAF
TRBJ2-5 | TRBV5-1 | ASSSSGGGTQY
TRBJ1-5 | TRBV7-9 | ASSLQGRNQPQH
TRBJ2-5 | TRBV9 | ASSVGTFQETQY
TRBJ1-2 | TRBV12-3/TRBV12-4 | ASAKEGHYGYT
TRBJ1-6 | TRBV3-1/TRBV3-2 | ASSQEARESPLH
TRBJ2-3 | TRBV6-4 | ASSYTGGSTDTQY
TRBJ1-3 | TRBV28 | ASSLQGTGNTIY
TRBJ1-2 | TRBV5-4 | ASSPVEAYGYT
TRBJ1-2 | TRBV10-2 | ASSRDSQYYGYT
TRBJ1-2 | TRBV7-2 | ASSLPGQFYGYT
TRBJ1-2 | TRBV5-4 | ASSPGTGTGYGYT
TRBJ1-5 | TRBV5-4 | ASSRGQGLDQPQH
TRBJ2-7 | TRBV2 | ASGQGSPGEQY
TRBJ1-2 | TRBV6-6 | ASSPQGEHGYT
TRBJ2-3 | TRBV7-9 | ASSLASGGSGTDTQY
TRBJ1-2 | TRBV7-2 | ASSLAQDYGYT
TRBJ2-7 | TRBV6-4 | ASRGTGFGEQY
TRBJ1-5 | TRBV4-1 | ASSQGWDQPQH
TRBJ2-1 | TRBV11-1 | ASSLTGTYNEQF
TRBJ2-1 | TRBV28 | ASSQPGGPLNEQF